This entry lists 14 T cell receptor beta chains sequenced from one sample in a study of identical twins. TCRdb itself ran the 5' RACE reads through MiXCR, one entry per CDR3 protein. The sample comprises hundreds of thousands of distinct CDR3 sequences, around a tenth of which are singletons, and 5% to 6.5% rests with the top ten. What was sequenced was memory (CD45RO+) T cells sorted from blood. The receptors come from a young woman in good health.

The V call is TRBV6-1, the J call TRBJ2-3; 12 positions match TRBD2. Germline lookup yields CDR1 MNHNS and CDR2 SASEGT. The CDR3 consists of 15 residues. Trimming cost V 6 bases and J 2 bases; bases outside gene matches: 3. CDR3 DNA: TGTGCCAGCAGGCTAGCGGGAGGGGACACAGATACGCAGTATTTT. Residues: CASRLAGGDTDTQYF.

The chain has TRBV29-1 and TRBJ2-1, with D hard to call. The V end lost 0 bases, the J end lost 5 bases, and 2 bases lay between the germline ends. CDR1 is SQVTM, CDR2 ANQGSEA, per germline. The CDR3 is 11 amino acids. CDR3 loop: CSVEDHNEQFF. The CDR3 DNA follows: TGCAGCGTTGAAGATCACAATGAGCAGTTCTTC.

This clonotype has at least ten counts. This chain joins TRBV12-3 or TRBV12-4 and TRBJ2-2; perhaps TRBD1 as D (5 bases). The CDR3 consists of 12 residues. The V end was cut by 6 bases, the J end by 5 bases, with 7 bases between. The CDR3 here is CASRSGTGELFF. The CDR3 DNA reads as TGTGCCAGCAGATCAGGGACCGGGGAGCTGTTTTTT.

The DNA for the CDR3 is TGTGCCAGCAGTTTCTCCCCGACTAGGGGGGGAAATGAGCAGTTCTTC. Its translation is CASSFSPTRGGNEQFF. This rearrangement joins TRBV12-3 or TRBV12-4 to TRBJ2-1, with D tentatively TRBD2 (7 bases). The CDR3 consists of 16 residues. With 3 bases removed from V and 7 bases from J, the gap between germline ends came to 19 bases.

The chain links TRBV5-1 to TRBJ2-7; D not resolved. The V and J ends lost 2 bases and 6 bases respectively, with 15 bases between them. CDR3 length equals 14 residues. Germline V CDR1 and CDR2: SGHRS, YFSETQ. CDR3 in DNA: TGCGCCAGCAGCTTTATAGCCGACGGACGCGAGCAGTACTTC. As protein: CASSFIADGREQYF.

At least ten counts were recorded for this clonotype. The V and J genes are TRBV6-2 or TRBV6-3 and TRBJ2-3; tentative D call: TRBD2 (5 bases). The length of the CDR3 is 16 residues. Germline V gene lookup returns CDR1 MNHEY and CDR2 SVGEGT. Trimming removed 5 bases from V and 2 bases from J, with 17 bases in between. The CDR3 sequence is CASSPDSRLNTDTQYF. The DNA for the CDR3 is TGTGCCAGCAGTCCGGACTCCAGATTAAACACAGATACGCAGTATTTT.

This clonotype was picked up many times. Its ends do not fully match the called genes, so a read error is possible. The chain has TRBV5-1 and TRBJ2-1, with D possibly TRBD2 on 6 matching bases. CDR1 and CDR2 from the germline V gene are SGHRS and YFSETQ. This CDR3 is built from 13 residues. The DNA for the CDR3 is TGCGCCAGCAGAACAGGCGGGGTGGGACTTAAGCTCTTC. Protein sequence: CASRTGGVGLKLF.

The chain uses TRBV5-6 and TRBJ2-3; D call uncertain. V shed 4 bases and J shed 4 bases, with 13 bases lying between them. Germline CDR1 reads SGHDT; CDR2 reads YYEEEE. The CDR3 is 14 residues long. The CDR3 is CASSLRLRSDTQYF. Here the CDR3 DNA reads TGTGCCAGCAGCCTACGTCTGAGGTCAGATACGCAGTATTTT.

The rearrangement links TRBV2 to TRBJ2-4; 8 bases match TRBD1. CDR1 is SNHLY and CDR2 is FYNNEI in the germline V gene. Losses at the gene ends were 4 bases for V and 2 bases for J; bases not matched to a gene: 4. There are 15 residues in the CDR3. The CDR3 nucleotides read TGTGCCAGCAGTGCGGACAGGGTAACCAAAAACATTCAGTACTTC. Encoded protein: CASSADRVTKNIQYF. Full variable domain (missing parts from reference TRBV2 and TRBJ2-4): EPEVTQTPSHQVTQMGQEVILRCVPISNHLYFYWYRQILGQKVEFLVSFYNNEISEKSEIFDDQFSVERPDGSNFTLKIRSTKLEDSAMYFCASSADRVTKNIQYFGAGTRLSVL.

The gene calls are TRBV12-3 or TRBV12-4 and TRBJ2-3; 8 nucleotides line up with TRBD2. Unmatched junction bases numbered 6, after V lost 2 bases and J lost 8 bases. This CDR3 is built from 14 residues. CDR3 protein: CASSLTSGGGTQYF. CDR3 nucleotide sequence: TGTGCCAGCAGTTTAACTAGCGGAGGGGGTACGCAGTATTTT.

This clonotype was seen more than once but under ten times. V is TRBV27 and J is TRBJ2-3; tentative D call: TRBD2 (5 bases). Trimming stripped 2 bases from V and 4 bases from J, with 10 bases between. The CDR3 runs 14 residues. Germline CDR1 MNHEY, CDR2 SMNVEV (reference sequence). The CDR3 spells CASSLNFGADTQYF. For the CDR3, the DNA is TGTGCCAGCAGTTTAAATTTCGGGGCAGATACGCAGTATTTT.

This clonotype occurred many times. One junction end disagrees with the germline gene, perhaps due to a read error. CDR3 nucleotides: TGTGCCAGCAGCCAGGACTCCTACGAGCAGTACTTC. This gives the protein CASSQDSYEQYF. V gene TRBV4-1 combines with J gene TRBJ2-7; no firm D call. CDR1 is MGHRA and CDR2 is YSYEKL in the germline V gene. This CDR3 has 12 amino acids.

In this sample, this clonotype turned up many times. This chain connects TRBV6-2 or TRBV6-3 to TRBJ2-1, with D possibly matching TRBD1 (6 bases). The ends were cut back, 5 bases at V and 9 bases at J, with 11 bases in the middle. This CDR3 contains 12 residues. CDR1 is MNHEY and CDR2 is SVGEGT in the germline V gene. In DNA form, the CDR3 reads TGTGCCAGCAGTCTGGGGGCGGGTGAGCAGTTCTTC. Its protein product is CASSLGAGEQFF.

This chain joins TRBV6-1 and TRBJ2-7; weak D call: TRBD2 (5 bases). Trimming stripped 6 bases from V and 4 bases from J, with 19 bases between. Germline V gene lookup returns CDR1 MNHNS and CDR2 SASEGT. The CDR3 totals 15 residues. The CDR3 here is CASSGVYPAIYEQYF. The CDR3 region has the DNA TGTGCCAGCAGCGGGGTCTATCCTGCCATTTACGAGCAGTACTTC.